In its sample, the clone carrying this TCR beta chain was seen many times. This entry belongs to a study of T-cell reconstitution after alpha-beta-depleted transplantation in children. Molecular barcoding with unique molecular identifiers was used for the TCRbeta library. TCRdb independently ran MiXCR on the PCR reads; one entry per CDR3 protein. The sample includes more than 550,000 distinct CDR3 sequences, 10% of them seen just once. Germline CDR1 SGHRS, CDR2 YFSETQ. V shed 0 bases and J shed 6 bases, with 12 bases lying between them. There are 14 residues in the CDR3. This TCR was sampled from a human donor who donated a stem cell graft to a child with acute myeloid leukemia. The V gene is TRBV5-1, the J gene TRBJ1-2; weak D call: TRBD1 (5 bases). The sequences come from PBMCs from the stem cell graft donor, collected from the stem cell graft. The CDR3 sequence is CASSLEGLVNGYTF. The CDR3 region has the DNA TGCGCCAGCAGCTTGGAGGGACTGGTTAATGGCTACACCTTC.